One sample yielded the 8 T cell receptor beta chains listed below, sequenced in a study of TIL therapy for anti-PD-1-resistant metastatic lung cancer. This was the immunoSEQ v3 assay. Clones were sequenced by immunoSEQ multiplex PCR, and TCRdb holds only the in-frame ones, with some missing. The sample includes 50,000 to 65,000 clones, more than 80% of them seen just once. The time point: pre-treatment sample, taken before nivolumab and TIL therapy. Sequencing was performed on blood, taken at baseline. The receptor set was obtained from a person between 25 and 79 years old with non-small cell lung cancer.

This clone was picked up a small number of times. This chain links TRBV29-1 with TRBJ2-7; 8 bases map to TRBD1. Unmatched junction bases numbered 7, after V lost 3 bases and J lost 0 bases. The germline V gene encodes CDR1 SQVTM and CDR2 ANQGSEA. The CDR3 has 15 residues. For the CDR3, the DNA is TGCAGCGTTGAGTTGGACAGGGCCGACTCCTACGAGCAGTACTTC. Translation gives CSVELDRADSYEQYF.

This clone was seen only once. This chain uses TRBV21-1 with TRBJ2-7; the table's D gene call, TRBD1, was not cross checked with the DNA. TRBV21-1 is flagged as a pseudogene. The CDR3 has 14 residues. CDR3 in amino acids: CASSPRDSSYEQYF. CDR3 bases: TGTGCCAGCAGCCCACGGGACAGCTCCTACGAGCAGTACTTC.

The rearrangement links TRBV24-1 to TRBJ2-1; 9 positions agree with TRBD2. The CDR3 is 19 amino acids. Germline CDR1 reads KGHDR; CDR2 reads SFDVKD. Trimming at V came to 4 bases and at J to 4 bases, leaving 16 bases not matched to a gene. The CDR3 region is CATSDPGDRREGLYNEQFF. The CDR3 nucleotides are TGTGCCACCAGTGACCCCGGAGACAGGCGGGAGGGCCTGTACAATGAGCAGTTCTTC.

This clone was observed a single time. V usage is TRBV2 and J usage is TRBJ2-2; tentatively, D is TRBD1 (5 bases). Germline CDR1 reads SNHLY; CDR2 reads FYNNEI. This CDR3 has 15 amino acids. V was shortened by 4 bases and J by 1 base, with 10 bases between the two germline ends. The CDR3 reads CASSGLGVNTGELFF. The CDR3 nucleotides read TGTGCCAGCAGTGGGTTAGGGGTGAACACCGGGGAGCTGTTTTTT.

This clone has only one observation. The chain employs TRBV7-9 and TRBJ2-5; D unresolved. The length of the CDR3 is 13 residues. CDR1 is SEHNR and CDR2 is FQNEAQ in the germline V gene (reference sequence). With 2 bases removed from V and 4 bases from J, the gap between germline ends came to 8 bases. For the CDR3, the DNA is TGTGCCAGCAGCTTACGTTCGGTAGAGACCCAGTACTTC. Translated: CASSLRSVETQYF.

V gene TRBV29-1 combines with J gene TRBJ2-5; 10 positions match TRBD2. Germline CDR1 and CDR2: SQVTM and ANQGSEA. V was clipped by 4 bases and J by 1 base; unmatched bases: 3. This CDR3 region has 14 residues. The CDR3, as DNA: TGCAGCGTTGCGACTAGCGGGCTCCAAGAGACCCAGTACTTC. It encodes CSVATSGLQETQYF.

The gene calls are TRBV4-3 and TRBJ1-1; 7 bases match TRBD1. CDR1 and CDR2 (germline): LGHNA, YSLEER. The CDR3 is made up of 16 amino acids. V was pared by 6 bases and J by 1 base, with 11 bases of the junction left unmatched. The CDR3 DNA sequence: TGCGCCAGCAGACGAAAAACAGGGGTCGAGAACACTGAAGCTTTCTTT. Translation: CASRRKTGVENTEAFF.

Points on this clone: An end of the junction differs from the germline gene, which may be a read error. The V call is TRBV6-5, the J call TRBJ1-1; TRBD1 matches at 7 bases. Germline assignment: CDR1 MNHEY and CDR2 SVGAGI. The length of the CDR3 is 13 residues. The CDR3: CVSSQGQSTEAFF. The DNA for the CDR3 is TGTGTCAGCAGTCAGGGACAGTCCACTGAAGCTTTCTTT.